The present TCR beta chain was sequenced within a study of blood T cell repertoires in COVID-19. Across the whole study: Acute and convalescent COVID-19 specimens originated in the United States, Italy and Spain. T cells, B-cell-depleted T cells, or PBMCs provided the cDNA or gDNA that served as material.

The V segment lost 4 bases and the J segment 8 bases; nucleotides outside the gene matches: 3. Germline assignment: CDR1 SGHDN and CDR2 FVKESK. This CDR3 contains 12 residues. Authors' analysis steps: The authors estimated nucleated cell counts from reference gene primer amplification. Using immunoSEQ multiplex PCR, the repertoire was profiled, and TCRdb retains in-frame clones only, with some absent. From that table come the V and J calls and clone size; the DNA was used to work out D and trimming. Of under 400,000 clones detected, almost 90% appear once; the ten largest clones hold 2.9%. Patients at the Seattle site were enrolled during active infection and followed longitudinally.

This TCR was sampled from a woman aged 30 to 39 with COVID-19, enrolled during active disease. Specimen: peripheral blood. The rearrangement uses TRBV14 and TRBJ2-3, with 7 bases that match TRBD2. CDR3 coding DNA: TGTGCCAGCAGCCCCAGCGGGACTACGCAGTATTTT. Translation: CASSPSGTTQYF.